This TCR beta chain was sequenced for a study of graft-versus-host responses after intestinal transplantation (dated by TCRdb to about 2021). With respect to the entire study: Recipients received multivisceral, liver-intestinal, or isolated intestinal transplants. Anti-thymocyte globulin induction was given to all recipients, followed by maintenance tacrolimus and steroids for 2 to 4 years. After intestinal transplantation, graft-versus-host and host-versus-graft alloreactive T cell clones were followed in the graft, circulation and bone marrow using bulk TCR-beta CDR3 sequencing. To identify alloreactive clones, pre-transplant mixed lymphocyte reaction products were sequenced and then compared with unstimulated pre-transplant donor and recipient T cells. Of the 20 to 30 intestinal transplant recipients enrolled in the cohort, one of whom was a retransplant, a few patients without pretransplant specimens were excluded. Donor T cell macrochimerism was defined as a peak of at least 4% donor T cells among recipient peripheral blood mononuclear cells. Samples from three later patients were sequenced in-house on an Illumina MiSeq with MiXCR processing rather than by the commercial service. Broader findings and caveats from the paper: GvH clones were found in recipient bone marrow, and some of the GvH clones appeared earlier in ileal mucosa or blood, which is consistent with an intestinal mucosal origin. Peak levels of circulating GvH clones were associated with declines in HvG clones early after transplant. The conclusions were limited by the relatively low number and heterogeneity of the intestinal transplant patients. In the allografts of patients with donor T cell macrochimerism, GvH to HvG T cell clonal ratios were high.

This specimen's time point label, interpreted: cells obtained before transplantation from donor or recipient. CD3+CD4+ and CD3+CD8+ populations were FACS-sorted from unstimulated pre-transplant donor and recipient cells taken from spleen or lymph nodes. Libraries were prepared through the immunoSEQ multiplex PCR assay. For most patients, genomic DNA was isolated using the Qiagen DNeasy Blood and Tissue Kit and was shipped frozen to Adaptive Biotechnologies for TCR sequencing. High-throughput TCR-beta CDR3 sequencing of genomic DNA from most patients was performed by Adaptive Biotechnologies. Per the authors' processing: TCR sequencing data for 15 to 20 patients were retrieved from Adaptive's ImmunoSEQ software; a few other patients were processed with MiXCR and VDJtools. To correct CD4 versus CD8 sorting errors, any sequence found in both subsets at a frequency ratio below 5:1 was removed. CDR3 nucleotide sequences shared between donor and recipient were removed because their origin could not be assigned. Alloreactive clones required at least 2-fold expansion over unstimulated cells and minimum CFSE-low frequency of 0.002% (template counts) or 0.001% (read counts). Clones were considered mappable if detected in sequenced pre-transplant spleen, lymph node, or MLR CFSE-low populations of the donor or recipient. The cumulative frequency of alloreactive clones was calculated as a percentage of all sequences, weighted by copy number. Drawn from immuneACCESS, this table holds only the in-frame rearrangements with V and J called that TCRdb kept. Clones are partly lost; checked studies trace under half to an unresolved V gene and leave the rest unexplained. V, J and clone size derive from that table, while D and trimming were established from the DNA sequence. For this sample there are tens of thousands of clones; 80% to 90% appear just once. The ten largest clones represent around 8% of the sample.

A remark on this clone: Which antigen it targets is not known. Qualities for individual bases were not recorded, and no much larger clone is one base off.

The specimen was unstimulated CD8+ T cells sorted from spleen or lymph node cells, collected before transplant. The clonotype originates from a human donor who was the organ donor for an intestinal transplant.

This receptor has the CDR3 CASSPSGLQETQYF. Read as DNA, the sequence is TGTGCCAGCAGCCCTAGCGGGCTTCAAGAGACCCAGTACTTC. The chain couples TRBV7-9 to TRBJ2-5; 8 middle bases align to TRBD2. The CDR3 runs 14 amino acids, cysteine and phenylalanine included. Of all the DNA, just the CDR3 is kept, 42 bases in frame from base 1. CDR1 SEHNR and CDR2 FQNEAQ are derived from the germline V gene (reference sequence). Unmatched junction bases come to 4, with V trimmed by 5 bases and J by 2 bases. Outside the CDR3, residues come from the reference TRBV7-9 and TRBJ2-5 proteins, so the full variable domain is: DTGVSQNPRHKITKRGQNVTFRCDPISEHNRLYWYRQTLGQGPEFLTYFQNEAQLEKSRLLSDRFSAERPKGSFSTLEIQRTEQGDSAMYLCASSPSGLQETQYFGPGTRLLVL.